This T cell receptor (beta chain) stems from a study of T cell responses to AZD1222 COVID-19 vaccine (dated by TCRdb to the early 2020s). Regarding the research as a whole: AZD1222 recipients given second doses at about 4 weeks or at about 12 weeks were pooled, since spike-specific TCR depth and breadth were not found to differ between the two schedules. TCR sequencing covered 230 or so trial participants: 200 to 210 given two doses of AZD1222 and around 25 given two doses of MenACWY control vaccine. Trial participants were enrolled by age into 18-55, 56-69 and 70-plus year subgroups, with roughly 150, 30 and 60 TCR-sequenced participants respectively. What the authors observed across the whole study: After two AZD1222 doses, both the breadth and the depth of spike-specific TCRs were significantly higher than at day 0 and than in MenACWY recipients. Conclusions about previously exposed vaccinees are limited because only five to seven AZD1222 recipients were SARS-CoV-2 seropositive at baseline. The vaccine-associated CD4 TCRs covered the entire spike protein, and the dominant responses fell in regions 160-218 and 743-854. No day 14 peak-response samples were available, so repertoires were characterized only after the peak T cell response. The 56-69-year group was small, and its depth increase did not reach significance, likely because of low power. Participants were mostly white British, with more females than males. The authors suggested clonal diversity may have been underestimated. Reportedly, almost half of the unique spike-specific TCRs recognized epitopes lying outside the regions that are mutated in the B.1.351 and B.1.1.7 variants.

This specimen's time point label, per the study, means: baseline before first vaccination. The vaccinee samples were drawn from two UK trials, COV001 and COV002, one of which was a single-blind randomized controlled phase 2/3 trial testing AZD1222 (ChAdOx1 nCoV-19) in healthy adults. For TCRbeta chain sequencing, PBMC samples from trial participants were taken at day 0 and at day 28 after the second dose. Notes on this clone: Its antigen has not been determined. Per-nucleotide qualities are absent, and no much larger clonotype sits a single base away.

The germline V and J ends show losses of 7 bases and 0 bases respectively, and no gene match explains 6 bases of the junction. CDR1 and CDR2, looked up from the germline V gene, are MDHEN and SYDVKM. Spanning cysteine to phenylalanine, the CDR3 consists of 15 amino acids. The sequence is cut down to CDR3 DNA, 45 bases in frame from base 1. The CDR3 regions of human TCRbeta chains were analyzed by immunosequencing. Turning to the authors' computational methods: TCRs in the repertoires were matched against a reference library of SARS-CoV-2-specific TCRs that had been generated with the MIRA antigen-specificity platform. Breadth was defined as the fraction of unique TCRs that were SARS-CoV-2-associated. Depth was defined as the fraction of total T cells that were SARS-CoV-2-associated. Using the MIRA data, each spike-specific TCR was assigned both to the spike region to which the TCR was reactive and to a CD4 or CD8 class. Log10-transformed breadth and depth values were compared by one-way ANOVA with Sidak's multiple comparisons tests. Sourced from immuneACCESS, this table was stored by TCRdb with only in-frame sequences that have V and J called. A share of the clones is absent; for the studies checked, an unresolved V gene accounts for under half, and the remainder has no known explanation. From that table come the V and J calls and clone size; the DNA was used to work out D and trimming. A total of 90,000 to 130,000 clones appear in this sample, 81% of them only once. Of the sample, approximately 5% falls within the top ten clones.

Rearrangement joined TRBV28 to TRBJ2-3, and 8 bases in between align with TRBD2. This specimen was peripheral blood, taken on day 0 of AZD1222 vaccination. This sequence originates from an adult in good health. The DNA sequence follows: TGTGCCAGCAAACAAGCGGGGGCAAGCACAGATACGCAGTATTTT. It translates as CASKQAGASTDTQYF. The variable domain in full, with residues beyond the CDR3 obtained from the reference TRBV28 and TRBJ2-3 genes, is DVKVTQSSRYLVKRTGEKVFLECVQDMDHENMFWYRQDPGLGLRLIYFSYDVKMKEKGDIPEGYSVSREKKERFSLILESASTNQTSMYLCASKQAGASTDTQYFGPGTRLTVL.